This T cell receptor beta chain appears in the sequencing data of a study of cytomegalovirus exposure and HLA in healthy donors (dated by TCRdb to 2016 to 2017). A note on the overall study: A later analysis indicated that the 120 or so validation repertoires were generated on the platform also employed for the 700 or so repertoires of the first cohort. The study combined high-throughput TCR immunosequencing, statistical association of individual TCRs with disease status, and machine learning to predict cytomegalovirus infection status. Along with the approximately 670-subject first cohort, a separate validation cohort of 120 different subjects was used. The study was designed to test whether signatures of past pathogen exposure could be identified by cataloging public T cell receptors.

The library was prepared using the immunoSEQ multiplex PCR assay. On the authors' methods: A statistical classification framework was developed to diagnose cytomegalovirus status using the catalog of TCR beta chain sequences. TCRdb provides this immuneACCESS table in a form limited to in-frame rearrangements. Some clones are lacking; in checked studies, under half of them reflect an unresolved V gene, and why the rest are absent is not known. The V and J calls and clone size are taken from that table; D and trimming were inferred from the DNA. The sample yields 250,000 to 300,000 clones; roughly 89% were counted once. The ten largest clonotypes hold 0.35% to 0.4% of the sample. What the study reported, not specific to this receptor: Most TCR sequences were seen in very few donors, while some public TCRs were found in many individuals. The classifier was reported to diagnose cytomegalovirus status with high specificity and sensitivity in both the original cohort and the validation cohort. A later analysis had no HLA typing for the validation cohort, so co-occurrence there was scored across all 120 or so repertoires. The study listed 164 TCR beta chains as associated with cytomegalovirus. A few of the identified cytomegalovirus-associated TCR beta chains were confirmed in vitro to be specific for cytomegalovirus antigens. The authors suggested that the approach could potentially be extended to other disease states and immunological phenotypes. Of the cluster scores, about 94% were above 0 in a later analysis, which found that TCRs clustered in the first cohort also tended to co-occur in the 95 to 150 validation repertoires.

The donors belonged to the validation cohort of about 120 subjects, which was separate from the approximately 700-subject first cohort. Concerning this clone itself: Its binding antigen is unknown. No base-level quality is on record; no much larger clone is a single base apart.

The CDR3, cysteine through phenylalanine, is 20 amino acids long. CDR3 DNA is the only sequence kept; it has 60 bases, read in frame from the first base. Source material: PBMCs. In this chain, TRBV12-2 is recombined with TRBJ1-2. TRBV12-2 is given as a pseudogene. The sequence was collected from a woman aged 18-29 years in good health and CMV-seronegative. The CDR3 protein: CASRWTPYSPTGDTYYGYTF. The DNA is as follows: TGTGCAAGTCGCTGGACCCCTTACTCCCCGACCGGGGATACCTACTATGGCTACACCTTC.